One and the same sample provided the 17 T cell receptor beta chains below, sequenced in a study of T cell responses to AZD1222 COVID-19 vaccine. Using immunoSEQ multiplex PCR, the repertoire was profiled, and TCRdb retains in-frame clones only, with some absent. Counted here are about 15,000 clones, approximately 90% occurring once; the ten biggest clones make up roughly 2.8%. Sequenced here: peripheral blood, sampled 28 days after the second AZD1222 dose. Receptors originate from an adult who received the AZD1222 COVID-19 vaccine.

V and J are TRBV28 and TRBJ1-6; the match to TRBD1 covers 9 bases. The junction had 10 bases not matched to a gene; V was cut back by 6 bases and J by 10 bases. The V gene's germline CDR1 is MDHEN and CDR2 SYDVKM. This CDR3 has 15 amino acids. The CDR3 region is CASSPGTGYSSPLHF. CDR3 in DNA: TGTGCCAGCAGCCCCGGGACAGGGTATTCATCACCCCTCCACTTT.

The chain has TRBV7-9 and TRBJ2-1; D is unresolved. V was trimmed by 0 bases and J by 3 bases, leaving 9 bases between them. The germline V gene encodes CDR1 SEHNR and CDR2 FQNEAQ (reference sequence). The CDR3 runs to 15 residues. CDR3 DNA: TGTGCCAGCAGCTTAGCCCCGGATGTCTACAATGAGCAGTTCTTC. It codes for CASSLAPDVYNEQFF.

The chain uses TRBV6-5 and TRBJ2-2; D tentatively reads TRBD1 or TRBD2 (5 bases each). Trimming stripped 5 bases from V and 4 bases from J, with 14 bases between. The length of the CDR3 is 15 residues. In germline, CDR1 is MNHEY, CDR2 SVGAGI. The CDR3: CASSPLFGTTGELFF. The CDR3 region has the DNA TGTGCCAGCAGTCCCCTATTCGGGACCACCGGGGAGCTGTTTTTT.

The chain employs TRBV29-1 and TRBJ2-1; D is possibly TRBD2 (6 bases). Germline values: CDR1 SQVTM, CDR2 ANQGSEA. Between the trimmed V and J ends, which lost 7 bases and 10 bases, there was a span of 26 bases. The CDR3 extends over 15 amino acids. Here the CDR3 reads CSALDTGAAGGEQFF. The CDR3 DNA reads as TGCAGCGCCCTCGACACGGGTGCCGCCGGGGGAGAGCAGTTCTTC.

In its sample, this clone was seen once. The chain employs TRBV9 and TRBJ1-4, with 8 positions matching TRBD1. J was trimmed by 1 base and V by 4 bases; bases with no gene match: 3. Per germline, CDR1 SGDLS and CDR2 YYNGEE. The CDR3 covers 15 residues. CDR3: CASSPGTGTNEKLFF. The CDR3, as DNA: TGTGCCAGCAGCCCCGGGACAGGAACTAATGAAAAACTGTTTTTT.

The chain carries TRBV9 and TRBJ1-2, with 8 positions matching TRBD1. Germline CDR1 reads SGDLS; CDR2 reads YYNGEE. This CDR3 region has 14 residues. Trimming took 6 bases from V and 3 from J; bases not matched to a gene: 7. CDR3 region: CASTRGQGDYGYTF. CDR3 DNA sequence: TGTGCCAGCACCCGAGGACAGGGTGACTATGGCTACACCTTC.

The V and J genes are TRBV28 and TRBJ2-2; D gene ambiguous. The germline CDR1 and CDR2 sequences are MDHEN and SYDVKM. Trimming pared 6 bases from V and 3 bases from J, leaving 17 bases between. The CDR3 spans 16 residues. CDR3 DNA sequence: TGTGCCAGCAGACCCCCCGGGCGCCGGGACACCGGGGAGCTGTTTTTT. It codes for CASRPPGRRDTGELFF.

The chain joins TRBV18 to TRBJ1-5; D ambiguous. Germline assignment: CDR1 KGHSH and CDR2 LQKENI. This CDR3 is 13 amino acids long. V lost 3 bases and J 5 bases, leaving 8 bases between the germline ends. As DNA, the CDR3 is TGTGCCAGCTCACCGACTCATGATCAGCCCCAGCATTTT. Translating it yields CASSPTHDQPQHF.

The chain links TRBV28 to TRBJ2-2; 8 bases match TRBD1. The CDR3 consists of 15 residues. Germline loops: CDR1 MDHEN, CDR2 SYDVKM. V gave up 5 bases and J gave up 1 base; unmatched junction bases: 3. CDR3 region: CASSPGTGNTGELFF. Written as DNA, the CDR3 is TGTGCCAGCAGTCCAGGGACAGGGAACACCGGGGAGCTGTTTTTT.

The chain links TRBV2 to TRBJ2-4; no reliable D call. The CDR3 runs to 15 residues. Trimming cost V 6 bases and J 8 bases, with 20 bases left between them. Germline loops: CDR1 SNHLY, CDR2 FYNNEI. The CDR3 DNA sequence: TGTGCCAGCAGCGCGCGCCGGGCCCTAAGGGACATTCAGTACTTC. Translating it yields CASSARRALRDIQYF. Combining the CDR3 with reference TRBV2 and TRBJ2-4 gives the whole variable domain EPEVTQTPSHQVTQMGQEVILRCVPISNHLYFYWYRQILGQKVEFLVSFYNNEISEKSEIFDDQFSVERPDGSNFTLKIRSTKLEDSAMYFCASSARRALRDIQYFGAGTRLSVL.

The chain uses TRBV9 and TRBJ2-3, with D possibly being TRBD1 (5 bases). The CDR3 length is 16 residues. The germline V gene encodes CDR1 SGDLS and CDR2 YYNGEE. V was trimmed by 0 bases and J by 0 bases, leaving 11 bases between them. The DNA for the CDR3 is TGTGCCAGCAGCGTAGGCGGCGACAGTAGCACAGATACGCAGTATTTT. It yields the protein CASSVGGDSSTDTQYF.

The CDR3: CASSFVREGYGELFF. CDR3 DNA: TGTGCCAGCAGCTTTGTTAGGGAAGGGTACGGGGAGCTGTTTTTT. This rearrangement joins TRBV7-9 to TRBJ2-2; D unclear. The ends were cut back, 3 bases at V and 7 bases at J, with 15 bases in the middle. This CDR3 has 15 residues. Germline CDR1 reads SEHNR; CDR2 reads FQNEAQ (reference sequence).

The chain couples TRBV19 to TRBJ2-7; D perhaps matches TRBD2 (5 bases). The V and J ends lost 0 bases and 6 bases respectively, with 9 bases between them. From germline, CDR1 is LNHDA and CDR2 SQIVND (reference sequence). The CDR3 covers 13 residues. The CDR3 sequence is CASSIDLAGEQYF. CDR3 coding DNA: TGTGCCAGTAGTATAGATCTGGCGGGCGAGCAGTACTTC.

Comments on this clone: Other DNA sequences from this sample encode an identical CDR3 as well. The chain is built from TRBV27 and TRBJ2-7, with TRBD1 as a possible D gene (5 bases). V lost 6 bases and J 4 bases, leaving 13 bases between the germline ends. Germline V gives CDR1 MNHEY, CDR2 SMNVEV (reference sequence). The CDR3 is 13 amino acids. CDR3 DNA sequence: TGTGCCAGCAGAAAGGGGCAAGGGTACGAGCAGTACTTC. It codes for CASRKGQGYEQYF.

In the case of this clone: Its ends do not fully match the called genes, so a read error is possible. This chain connects TRBV28 to TRBJ2-3; 11 bases fit TRBD2. The CDR3 length is 16 residues. Per germline, CDR1 MDHEN and CDR2 SYDVKM. The CDR3 protein is CASSSTGTILAGVPNF. In DNA, the CDR3 is TGTGCCAGCAGTTCCACCGGGACAATACTAGCGGGAGTCCCTAATTTT.

This sequence joins TRBV11-3 and TRBJ1-1, with no clear D. The CDR3 extends over 15 amino acids. The germline CDR1 and CDR2 sequences are SGHNT and YENEEA. V was shortened by 4 bases and J by 3 bases, with 15 bases between the two germline ends. CDR3: CASSYPVQAHTEAFF. CDR3 coding DNA: TGTGCCAGCAGCTACCCTGTCCAGGCGCACACTGAAGCTTTCTTT.

The V call is TRBV7-3, the J call TRBJ2-1, with 8 bases identical to TRBD1. V lost 5 bases, J lost 6 bases, and 9 bases stayed unmatched. CDR1 is SGHTA, CDR2 FQGTGA, per germline. The CDR3 runs to 15 residues. The CDR3 DNA is TGTGCCAGCAGCCCAGGACAGGGAGGACGCAATGAGCAGTTCTTC. It encodes CASSPGQGGRNEQFF. Looking up the rest from reference TRBV7-3 and TRBJ2-1 gives the full variable domain: GAGVSQTPSNKVTEKGKYVELRCDPISGHTALYWYRQSLGQGPEFLIYFQGTGAADDSGLPNDRFFAVRPEGSVSTLKIQRTERGDSAVYLCASSPGQGGRNEQFFGPGTRLTVL.